Presented here are 24 T cell receptor beta chains from one specimen sequenced in a study of T cell changes during pregnancy in multiple sclerosis. The method was immunoSEQ multiplex PCR; TCRdb's version includes in-frame clones alone and lacks a portion of them. The sample has 90,000 to 120,000 clones, roughly 92% seen once. Here the sequenced sample was peripheral blood, taken in the second trimester of pregnancy. Receptor source: a female donor with multiple sclerosis, enrolled in a pregnancy study.

The chain recombines TRBV30 with TRBJ2-3, with D tentatively TRBD1 (6 bases). Per germline, CDR1 GTSNPN and CDR2 SVGIG (reference sequence). The CDR3 is made up of 14 amino acids. V lost 4 bases and J lost 1, with 12 bases in between. As DNA, the CDR3 is TGTGCCTGGAACAGGGCGGGCGGCACAGATACGCAGTATTTT. It is translated as CAWNRAGGTDTQYF.

This chain joins TRBV14 and TRBJ2-1, with 7 bases lining up with TRBD1. CDR3 length equals 13 residues. Germline V gene lookup returns CDR1 SGHDN and CDR2 FVKESK. After removal of 1 base from V and 15 bases from J, the junction contained 9 bases not matched to a gene. The CDR3 spells CASSQVYRGLAFF. The CDR3 coding sequence is TGTGCCAGCAGCCAAGTATACAGGGGATTAGCGTTCTTC. Combining the CDR3 with reference TRBV14 and TRBJ2-1 gives the whole variable domain EAGVTQFPSHSVIEKGQTVTLRCDPISGHDNLYWYRRVMGKEIKFLLHFVKESKQDESGMPNNRFLAERTGGTYSTLKVQPAELEDSGVYFCASSQVYRGLAFFGPGTRLTVL.

The chain recombines TRBV29-1 with TRBJ1-2; 8 nucleotides agree with TRBD1. Germline CDR1 is SQVTM and CDR2 is ANQGSEA. The CDR3 has 11 residues. V lost 5 bases, J lost 7 bases, and 3 bases stayed unmatched. CDR3: CSVQGAGGYTF. As DNA, the CDR3 is TGCAGCGTTCAGGGGGCGGGTGGCTACACCTTC.

The chain couples TRBV5-5 to TRBJ2-7; D is possibly TRBD2 (7 bases). CDR3 length: 15 residues. The ends were cut back, 4 bases at V and 0 bases at J, with 14 bases in the middle. Per germline, CDR1 SGHKS and CDR2 YYEKEE (reference sequence). CDR3 region: CASSQGGARSYEQYF. The CDR3 DNA is TGTGCCAGCAGCCAAGGGGGGGCCCGCTCCTACGAGCAGTACTTC.

This clone was detected only once. The chain uses TRBV6-1 and TRBJ1-4; D unresolved. CDR1 is MNHNS, CDR2 SASEGT, per germline. The CDR3 contains 13 residues. The V gene lost 6 bases and the J gene lost 4 bases, with 9 bases spanning the gap. The CDR3, as DNA: TGTGCCAGCAGGGGCAGCTATAATGAAAAACTGTTTTTT. This gives the protein CASRGSYNEKLFF.

The gene calls are TRBV13 and TRBJ1-6; 9 positions agree with TRBD1. The CDR3 runs 15 residues. The V gene end was trimmed by 5 bases and the J gene end by 5 bases; junction bases not matched to a gene: 4. Germline CDR1 reads PRHDT; CDR2 reads FYEKMQ (reference sequence). For the CDR3, the DNA is TGTGCCAGCAGCCTGGGGGACAGGGATAATTCACCCCTCCACTTT. This encodes CASSLGDRDNSPLHF.

J is TRBJ2-7 and V is TRBV9; the match to TRBD2 covers 11 bases. The CDR3 loop spans 19 amino acids. Unmatched junction bases numbered 14, after V lost 1 base and J lost 2 bases. CDR1 and CDR2 (germline): SGDLS, YYNGEE. The CDR3 sequence is CASSVPGLAGFSNTYEQYF. The DNA of the CDR3 is TGTGCCAGCAGCGTACCAGGACTAGCGGGCTTCTCAAACACCTACGAGCAGTACTTC.

This clone was detected a few times. Here the CDR3 DNA reads TGTGCCAGCAAGCAGACGGGGAACACTGAAGCTTTCTTT. Translated, it gives CASKQTGNTEAFF. V usage is TRBV27 and J usage is TRBJ1-1; D not resolved. This CDR3 has 13 amino acids. Between the trimmed V and J ends, which lost 7 bases and 1 base, there was a span of 10 bases. Germline V gene sequence: CDR1 MNHEY, CDR2 SMNVEV (reference sequence).

The chain employs TRBV30 and TRBJ2-7, with D possibly matching TRBD2 (5 bases). This CDR3 spans 15 amino acids. Trimming pared 5 bases from V and 3 bases from J, leaving 20 bases between. Germline V gene lookup returns CDR1 GTSNPN and CDR2 SVGIG (reference sequence). The CDR3: CAWHGKGRENYEQYF. CDR3 nucleotide sequence: TGTGCCTGGCACGGGAAAGGACGGGAAAACTACGAGCAGTACTTC.

J is TRBJ2-1 and V is TRBV4-1; weak D call: TRBD2 (6 bases). Germline CDR1 is MGHRA and CDR2 is YSYEKL. V lost 0 bases, J lost 7 bases, and 16 bases lay in between. There are 16 residues in the CDR3. CDR3 nucleotides: TGCGCCAGCAGCCAAGATAGTTTGGGACTTCTGAATGAGCAGTTCTTC. Translating it yields CASSQDSLGLLNEQFF.

This clone was seen only a few times. This sequence joins TRBV19 and TRBJ2-7; perhaps TRBD1 as D (6 bases). This CDR3 region has 16 residues. V lost 5 bases, J lost 7 bases, and 24 bases lay in between. Germline V lookup: CDR1 LNHDA, CDR2 SQIVND (reference sequence). The CDR3 sequence: CASSLTGWATLGEQYF. Written as DNA, the CDR3 is TGTGCCAGTAGTCTGACAGGATGGGCTACCCTTGGGGAGCAGTACTTC. Using reference TRBV19 and TRBJ2-7 for the parts outside the CDR3, the full variable domain is DGGITQSPKYLFRKEGQNVTLSCEQNLNHDAMYWYRQDPGQGLRLIYYSQIVNDFQKGDIAEGYSVSREKKESFPLTVTSAQKNPTAFYLCASSLTGWATLGEQYFGPGTRLTVT.

This clone was counted a few times. The chain recombines TRBV10-3 with TRBJ1-2, with TRBD1 identical over 8 bases. V trimming: 6 bases; J trimming: 3 bases; junction bases outside the gene matches: 3. Germline assignment: CDR1 ENHRY and CDR2 SYGVKD. This CDR3 contains 13 residues. The chain's CDR3 is CAIRDRADYGYTF. CDR3 coding DNA: TGTGCCATCAGGGACAGGGCGGACTATGGCTACACCTTC.

V and J are TRBV7-3 and TRBJ2-5; a weak D match, TRBD1 (6 bases). V dropped 2 bases and J dropped 1 base, with 20 bases sitting between them. Germline CDR1 reads SGHTA; CDR2 reads FQGTGA. The length of the CDR3 is 18 residues. DNA for the CDR3: TGTGCCAGCAGCTTAGATCTTACAGGGTCCCGTTTCCAAGAGACCCAGTACTTC. Translated, it gives CASSLDLTGSRFQETQYF.

The rearrangement uses TRBV9 and TRBJ1-3, with a weak D call TRBD1 (6 bases). The CDR3 covers 14 residues. Germline V gene lookup returns CDR1 SGDLS and CDR2 YYNGEE. The V and J ends lost 4 bases and 4 bases respectively, with 12 bases between them. CDR3 sequence: CASSFRQVGNTIYF. CDR3 DNA: TGTGCCAGCAGCTTCAGACAGGTCGGAAACACCATATATTTT.

In DNA form, the CDR3 reads TGTGCCAGCAGCTTGGGGGCGGCACGGACTTACGAGCAGTACTTC. Translation: CASSLGAARTYEQYF. The chain couples TRBV5-4 to TRBJ2-7; perhaps TRBD2 as D (5 bases). Germline values: CDR1 SGHNT, CDR2 YYREEE (reference sequence). V lost 0 bases and J lost 4, with 14 bases in between. The CDR3 is 15 residues long.

Written as DNA, the CDR3 is TGTGCCAGCAGTGAAGACAGGTATGGCTACACCTTC. Translation gives CASSEDRYGYTF. The V and J genes are TRBV2 and TRBJ1-2, with D perhaps matching TRBD1 (5 bases). Deletions cut 1 base from V and 5 bases from J, with 5 bases between. This CDR3 has 12 residues. The germline V gene encodes CDR1 SNHLY and CDR2 FYNNEI.

This chain's CDR3 is CASSSTENTEAFF. CDR3 sequence (DNA): TGTGCCAGCAGCTCGACAGAGAACACTGAAGCTTTCTTT. The chain links TRBV7-9 to TRBJ1-1, with TRBD1 as a possible D gene (5 bases). V was pared by 4 bases and J by 1 base, with 7 bases between. This CDR3 is built from 13 residues. Germline V gives CDR1 SEHNR, CDR2 FQNEAQ (reference sequence).

This rearrangement joins TRBV30 to TRBJ1-1, with D uncertain. The germline CDR1 and CDR2 sequences are GTSNPN and SVGIG (reference sequence). V lost 5 bases to trimming and J lost 3 bases, with 10 bases between them. The length of the CDR3 is 12 residues. The CDR3: CAWAESYTEAFF. In DNA, the CDR3 is TGTGCCTGGGCAGAATCTTACACTGAAGCTTTCTTT.

The chain joins TRBV2 to TRBJ1-5; a weak D match, TRBD1 (5 bases). The ends were cut back, 1 base at V and 5 bases at J, with 12 bases in the middle. The CDR3 runs to 15 residues. CDR1 is SNHLY, CDR2 FYNNEI, per germline. DNA of the CDR3: TGTGCCAGCAGTGAAGGGGCAGGGCAGGATCAGCCCCAGCATTTT. This codes for CASSEGAGQDQPQHF.

V is TRBV28 and J is TRBJ1-1, with 7 nucleotides matching TRBD1. The V and J ends lost 7 bases and 10 bases, in that order; junction bases with no gene match: 12. The CDR3 covers 13 residues. Germline V gene data show CDR1 as MDHEN and CDR2 as SYDVKM. The CDR3 nucleotides read TGTGCCAGCACCGGGACAGCCACTATCGGAGCTTTCTTT. It specifies CASTGTATIGAFF.

In the case of this clone: The junction does not match germline at one end; this may be a read error. This rearrangement joins TRBV28 to TRBJ2-1; the D is unclear. CDR1 is MDHEN, CDR2 SYDVKM, per germline. The CDR3 covers 13 residues. CDR3 DNA sequence: TGTGCCAGCAGCTTATTGGCCGCCAATGAGCAGTTCTTC. Amino acids: CASSLLAANEQFF.

The chain couples TRBV29-1 to TRBJ2-4, with 7 positions matching TRBD2. This CDR3 spans 14 amino acids. V trimming: 8 bases; J trimming: 8 bases; junction bases outside the gene matches: 15. Germline-derived CDR1 and CDR2 are SQVTM and ANQGSEA. CDR3 region: CSSGRKGGDDIQYF. The CDR3 DNA follows: TGCAGCTCTGGAAGAAAGGGAGGGGATGACATTCAGTACTTC. The variable domain in full, completed from reference TRBV29-1 and TRBJ2-4, reads SAVISQKPSRDICQRGTSLTIQCQVDSQVTMMFWYRQQPGQSLTLIATANQGSEATYESGFVIDKFPISRPNLTFSTLTVSNMSPEDSSIYLCSSGRKGGDDIQYFGAGTRLSVL.

J is TRBJ2-1 and V is TRBV28; TRBD2 might be the D (6 bases). CDR1 is MDHEN, CDR2 SYDVKM, per germline. Between the trimmed V and J ends, which lost 2 bases and 0 bases, there was a span of 8 bases. The CDR3 runs to 15 residues. The CDR3 DNA is TGTGCCAGCAGTTTAGCGGGAAGCTCCTACAATGAGCAGTTCTTC. This codes for CASSLAGSSYNEQFF.

J is TRBJ1-5 and V is TRBV19; 7 bases agree with TRBD1. With 7 bases clipped from V and 1 base from J, the junction kept 7 bases outside the gene matches. This CDR3 contains 15 residues. CDR1 and CDR2 (germline): LNHDA, SQIVND (reference sequence). The CDR3 sequence is CASTRTGGSNQPQHF. In DNA form, the CDR3 reads TGTGCCAGTACCCGGACAGGCGGCAGCAATCAGCCCCAGCATTTT.